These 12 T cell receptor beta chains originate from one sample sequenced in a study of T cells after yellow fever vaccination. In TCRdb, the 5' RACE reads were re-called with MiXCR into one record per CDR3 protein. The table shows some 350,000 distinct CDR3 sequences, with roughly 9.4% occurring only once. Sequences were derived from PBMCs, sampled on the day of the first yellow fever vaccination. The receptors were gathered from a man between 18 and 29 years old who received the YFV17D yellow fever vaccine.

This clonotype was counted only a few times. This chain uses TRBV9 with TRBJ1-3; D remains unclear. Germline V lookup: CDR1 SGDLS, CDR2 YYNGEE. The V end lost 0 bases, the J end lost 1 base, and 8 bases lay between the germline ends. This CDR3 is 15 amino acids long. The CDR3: CASSVGAESGNTIYF. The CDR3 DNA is TGTGCCAGCAGCGTAGGGGCAGAATCTGGAAACACCATATATTTT. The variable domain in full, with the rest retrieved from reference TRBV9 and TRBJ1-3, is DSGVTQTPKHLITATGQRVTLRCSPRSGDLSVYWYQQSLDQGLQFLIQYYNGEERAKGNILERFSAQQFPDLHSELNLSSLELGDSALYFCASSVGAESGNTIYFGEGSWLTVV.

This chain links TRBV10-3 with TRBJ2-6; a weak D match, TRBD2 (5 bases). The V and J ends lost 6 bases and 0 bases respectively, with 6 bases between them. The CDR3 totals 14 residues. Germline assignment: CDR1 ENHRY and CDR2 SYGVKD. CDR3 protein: CAIRRASGANVLTF. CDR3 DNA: TGTGCCATCAGGCGGGCCTCTGGGGCCAACGTCCTGACTTTC.

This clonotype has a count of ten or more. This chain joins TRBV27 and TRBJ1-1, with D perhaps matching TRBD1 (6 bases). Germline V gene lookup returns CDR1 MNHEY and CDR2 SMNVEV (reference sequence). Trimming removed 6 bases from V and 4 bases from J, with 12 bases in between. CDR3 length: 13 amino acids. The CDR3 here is CASSENRVTEAFF. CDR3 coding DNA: TGTGCCAGCAGCGAAAACAGGGTCACTGAAGCTTTCTTT.

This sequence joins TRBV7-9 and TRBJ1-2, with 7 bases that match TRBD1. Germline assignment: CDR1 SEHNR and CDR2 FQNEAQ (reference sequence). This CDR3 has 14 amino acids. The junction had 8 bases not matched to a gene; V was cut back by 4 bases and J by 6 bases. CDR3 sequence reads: CASSSYFGTDGYTF. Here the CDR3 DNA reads TGTGCCAGCAGCTCATACTTCGGGACAGATGGCTACACCTTC. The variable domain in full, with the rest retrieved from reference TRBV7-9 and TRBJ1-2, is DTGVSQNPRHKITKRGQNVTFRCDPISEHNRLYWYRQTLGQGPEFLTYFQNEAQLEKSRLLSDRFSAERPKGSFSTLEIQRTEQGDSAMYLCASSSYFGTDGYTFGSGTRLTVV.

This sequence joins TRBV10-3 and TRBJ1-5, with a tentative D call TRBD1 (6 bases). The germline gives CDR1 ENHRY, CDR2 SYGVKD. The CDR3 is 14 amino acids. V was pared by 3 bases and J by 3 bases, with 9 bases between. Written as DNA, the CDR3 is TGTGCCATCAGTGAAAGGACAGCCAATCAGCCCCAGCATTTT. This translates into CAISERTANQPQHF.

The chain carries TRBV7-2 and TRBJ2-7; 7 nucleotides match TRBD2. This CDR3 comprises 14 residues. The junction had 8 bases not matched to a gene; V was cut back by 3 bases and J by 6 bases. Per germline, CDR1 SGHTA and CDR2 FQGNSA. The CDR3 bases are TGTGCCAGCAGCTTTATGGGGGGGGGATCCGAGCAGTACTTC. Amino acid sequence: CASSFMGGGSEQYF.

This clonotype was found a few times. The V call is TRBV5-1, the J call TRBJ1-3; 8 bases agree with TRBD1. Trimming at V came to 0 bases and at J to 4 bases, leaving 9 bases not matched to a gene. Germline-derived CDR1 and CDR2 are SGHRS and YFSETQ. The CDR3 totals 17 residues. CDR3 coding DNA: TGCGCCAGCAGCTTGGCCCCGGGACAGGAGATCGGAAACACCATATATTTT. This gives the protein CASSLAPGQEIGNTIYF.

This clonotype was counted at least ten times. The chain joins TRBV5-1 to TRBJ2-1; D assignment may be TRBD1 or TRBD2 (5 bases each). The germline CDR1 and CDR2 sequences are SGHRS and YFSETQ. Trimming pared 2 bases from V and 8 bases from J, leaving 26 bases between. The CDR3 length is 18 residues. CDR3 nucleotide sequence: TGCGCCAGCAGCTTACCAACCAGGTGGGGGTCGTCGGAGGATGAGCAGTTCTTC. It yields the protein CASSLPTRWGSSEDEQFF.

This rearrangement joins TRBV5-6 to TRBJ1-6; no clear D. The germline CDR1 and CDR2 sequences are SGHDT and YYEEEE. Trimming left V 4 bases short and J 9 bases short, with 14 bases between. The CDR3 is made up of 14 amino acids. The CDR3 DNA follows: TGTGCCAGCAGCGTATTATGGACCGGTTCACCCCTCCACTTT. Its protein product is CASSVLWTGSPLHF. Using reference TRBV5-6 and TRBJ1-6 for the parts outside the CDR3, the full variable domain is DAGVTQSPTHLIKTRGQQVTLRCSPKSGHDTVSWYQQALGQGPQFIFQYYEEEERQRGNFPDRFSGHQFPNYSSELNVNALLLGDSALYLCASSVLWTGSPLHFGNGTRLTVT.

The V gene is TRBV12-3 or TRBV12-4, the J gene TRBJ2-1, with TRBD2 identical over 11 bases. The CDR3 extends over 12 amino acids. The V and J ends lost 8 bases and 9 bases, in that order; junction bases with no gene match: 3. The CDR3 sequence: CASGGLAAEQFF. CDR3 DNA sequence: TGTGCCAGCGGGGGACTAGCGGCTGAGCAGTTCTTC.

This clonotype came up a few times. In nucleotides, the CDR3 is TGTGCCAGCAGCTTACTACTCGGGGCCAATCAGCCCCAGCATTTT. Translated: CASSLLLGANQPQHF. This chain uses TRBV7-2 with TRBJ1-5; D possibly corresponds to TRBD1 (5 bases). Trimming pared 2 bases from V and 3 bases from J, leaving 11 bases between. CDR1 and CDR2 (germline): SGHTA, FQGNSA. The CDR3 runs 15 residues.

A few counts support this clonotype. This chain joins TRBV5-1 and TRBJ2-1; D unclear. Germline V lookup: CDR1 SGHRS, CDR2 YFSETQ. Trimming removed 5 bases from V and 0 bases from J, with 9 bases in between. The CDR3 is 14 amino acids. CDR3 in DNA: TGCGCCAGCAGGGGCGTGAGCTCCTACAATGAGCAGTTCTTC. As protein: CASRGVSSYNEQFF.